The next 18 T cell receptor beta chains were all read from a single sample in a study of yellow fever vaccine responses in identical twins (dated by TCRdb to the late 2010s). Library generation was performed with RT-PCR. Sequencing relied on an Illumina HiSeq 2500. TCRdb reprocessed the public reads (quality trimming at Q25 with fastp, clone calling with MiXCR) and kept in-frame beta chains. Each entry merges the rows of one CDR3 protein and shows their most common DNA and genes. A total of about 14,000 distinct CDR3 sequences appear in this sample, roughly 80% of them only once. Approximately 0.7% of the sample comes from the top ten. The sequenced sample was T cells from blood (PBMCs), unsorted or a sorted subset (not recorded which), obtained before or after yellow fever vaccination (not recorded which). Source of these receptors: a woman aged 18-29 years who received the yellow fever vaccine. Donor details come from another sample of the same person, matched by shared clones.

The J gene is TRBJ2-1, the V gene TRBV10-3; TRBD2 is a possible D gene (6 bases). This CDR3 is built from 16 residues. Germline assignment: CDR1 ENHRY and CDR2 SYGVKD. With 6 bases removed from V and 5 bases from J, the gap between germline ends came to 20 bases. As DNA, the CDR3 is TGTGCCATCAGGAGGGACTCTCTTTGGTCCAACAATGAGCAGTTCTTC. Residues: CAIRRDSLWSNNEQFF.

The chain carries TRBV5-1 and TRBJ2-1, with 13 bases fitting TRBD2. Trimming took 4 bases from V and 3 from J; bases not matched to a gene: 7. The CDR3 extends over 17 amino acids. Germline V gene lookup returns CDR1 SGHRS and CDR2 YFSETQ. The CDR3 here is CASSPGTSGDFYNEQFF. The DNA of the CDR3 is TGCGCCAGCAGCCCCGGGACTAGCGGGGATTTCTACAATGAGCAGTTCTTC.

The table lists this clonotype with a few counts. One junction end disagrees with the germline gene, perhaps due to a read error. The chain recombines TRBV18 with TRBJ1-6; D is perhaps TRBD1 (6 bases). CDR1 KGHSH and CDR2 LQKENI come from the germline V gene. The CDR3 has 16 residues. The CDR3 reads CATSGETRQDNSPLHF. CDR3 DNA: TGTGCCACCTCAGGCGAAACCCGACAGGACAATTCACCCCTCCACTTT.

V is TRBV11-1 and J is TRBJ2-3; 7 bases are shared with TRBD2. The CDR3 is made up of 16 amino acids. With V trimmed by 3 bases and J by 1 base, 7 bases remained unmatched. CDR1 is SGHAT, CDR2 FQDESV, per germline (reference sequence). CDR3 protein: CASSFSLSGGTDTQYF. CDR3 coding DNA: TGTGCCAGCAGCTTTTCCCTAAGCGGGGGCACAGATACGCAGTATTTT.

The CDR3 region has the DNA TGTGCCAGCAGTAAAGACTCAGGGGGATCCTCCTACAATGAGCAGTTCTTC. Translating gives CASSKDSGGSSYNEQFF. This chain connects TRBV6-1 to TRBJ2-1; TRBD1 agrees at 7 bases. CDR1 is MNHNS and CDR2 is SASEGT in the germline V gene. J lost 0 bases, V lost 5 bases, and 10 bases had no gene match. The CDR3 is 17 amino acids.

This clonotype was picked up one time. This chain links TRBV29-1 with TRBJ2-7, with 7 bases matching TRBD2. This CDR3 is 11 amino acids long. Germline V gene lookup returns CDR1 SQVTM and CDR2 ANQGSEA. Trimming took 6 bases from V and 2 from J; bases not matched to a gene: 1. The CDR3 DNA sequence: TGCAGCGTCGGGACTACCTACGAGCAGTACTTC. It is translated as CSVGTTYEQYF.

V is TRBV3-1 and J is TRBJ2-5; D might be TRBD2 (5 bases). CDR1 LGHDT and CDR2 YNNKEL come from the germline V gene (reference sequence). The ends were cut back, 4 bases at V and 5 bases at J, with 8 bases in the middle. There are 12 residues in the CDR3. The CDR3 DNA is TGTGCCAGCAGCCCATGGAGGGAGACCCAGTACTTC. Amino acids: CASSPWRETQYF.

This chain links TRBV11-2 with TRBJ2-5; D is undetermined. V was clipped by 4 bases and J by 7 bases, with 13 bases between them. This CDR3 has 13 residues. Looked up from germline, CDR1 is SGHAT and CDR2 is FQNNGV. Written as DNA, the CDR3 is TGTGCCAGCAGCTCCGACCCCTTTTGGACCCAGTACTTC. Protein: CASSSDPFWTQYF.

The V call is TRBV18, the J call TRBJ2-7; D may correspond to TRBD1 or TRBD2 (5 bases each). Per germline, CDR1 KGHSH and CDR2 LQKENI. The CDR3 covers 12 residues. Trimming shortened V by 6 bases and J by 7 bases, and 13 bases separated the two germline ends. The CDR3 DNA follows: TGTGCCAGCTCGGGGGACCTAGGGGAGCAGTACTTC. Translated, it gives CASSGDLGEQYF.

This chain uses TRBV29-1 with TRBJ2-1, with D perhaps being TRBD1 or TRBD2 (6 bases each). The germline V gene has CDR1 SQVTM and CDR2 ANQGSEA. The V and J ends lost 4 bases and 9 bases respectively, with 13 bases between them. The CDR3 sequence is 12 residues long. CDR3 sequence: CSVVFWGAEQFF. The CDR3 nucleotides read TGCAGCGTTGTCTTTTGGGGGGCTGAGCAGTTCTTC.

This sequence joins TRBV29-1 and TRBJ2-1; the D gene could be TRBD1 or TRBD2 (6 bases each). Trimming cost V 5 bases and J 6 bases, with 14 bases left between them. The CDR3 length is 13 residues. Germline V gives CDR1 SQVTM, CDR2 ANQGSEA. CDR3 nucleotides: TGCAGCGTTCGGCTTGGGGGGCCCAATGAGCAGTTCTTC. It is translated as CSVRLGGPNEQFF.

This clonotype has just a few counts. The rearrangement links TRBV6-1 to TRBJ1-5; weak D call: TRBD1 (5 bases). V lost 5 bases and J lost 5, with 13 bases in between. The CDR3 covers 14 residues. The germline CDR1 and CDR2 sequences are MNHNS and SASEGT. The CDR3 coding sequence is TGTGCCAGCAGTCAGACCCCCAGGGATCAGCCCCAGCATTTT. The encoded protein is CASSQTPRDQPQHF.

The chain is built from TRBV10-3 and TRBJ2-1, with 13 bases aligning to TRBD2. The trim removed 5 bases at V and 10 bases at J, leaving 8 bases unmatched. The CDR3 runs to 15 residues. Germline assignment: CDR1 ENHRY and CDR2 SYGVKD. The CDR3 reads CAISWTSGRVREQFF. CDR3 sequence (DNA): TGTGCCATCAGTTGGACTAGCGGGAGAGTGAGGGAGCAGTTCTTC.

This chain connects TRBV6-1 to TRBJ2-2, with TRBD2 identical over 7 bases. CDR1 and CDR2 from the germline V gene are MNHNS and SASEGT. The CDR3 contains 14 residues. The trim removed 8 bases at V and 0 bases at J, leaving 3 bases unmatched. CDR3 protein: CASREVANTGELFF. The DNA of the CDR3 is TGTGCCAGCCGGGAGGTCGCGAACACCGGGGAGCTGTTTTTT.

V and J are TRBV11-2 and TRBJ2-1; D is unresolved. Deletions cut 8 bases from V and 3 bases from J, with 17 bases between. The CDR3 spans 15 residues. Germline assignment: CDR1 SGHAT and CDR2 FQNNGV. The chain's CDR3 is CASVVRDPNYNEQFF. The CDR3 bases are TGTGCCAGCGTCGTTAGAGACCCAAACTACAATGAGCAGTTCTTC. Full variable domain (rest looked up from reference TRBV11-2 and TRBJ2-1): EAGVAQSPRYKIIEKRQSVAFWCNPISGHATLYWYQQILGQGPKLLIQFQNNGVVDDSQLPKDRFSAERLKGVDSTLKIQPAKLEDSAVYLCASVVRDPNYNEQFFGPGTRLTVL.

This rearrangement joins TRBV18 to TRBJ1-2; 7 bases match TRBD1. Trimming removed 6 bases from V and 1 base from J; junction bases left unmatched: 5. CDR3 length: 14 residues. Germline V gene sequence: CDR1 KGHSH, CDR2 LQKENI. CDR3: CASSPQGDNYGYTF. The CDR3 DNA sequence: TGTGCCAGCTCCCCTCAGGGGGATAACTATGGCTACACCTTC. The complete variable domain, with remaining parts taken from reference TRBV18 and TRBJ1-2, reads NAGVMQNPRHLVRRRGQEARLRCSPMKGHSHVYWYRQLPEEGLKFMVYLQKENIIDESGMPKERFSAEFPKEGPSILRIQQVVRGDSAAYFCASSPQGDNYGYTFGSGTRLTVV.

V is TRBV2 and J is TRBJ2-5; TRBD2 matches 10 bases. J lost 5 bases, V lost 4 bases, and 7 bases had no gene match. The CDR3 loop spans 15 amino acids. Per the germline V gene, CDR1 is SNHLY and CDR2 is FYNNEI. The CDR3 coding sequence is TGTGCCAGCAGTGTCCCAGCGGGGGGGCGGGAGACCCAGTACTTC. This encodes CASSVPAGGRETQYF.

This chain uses TRBV15 with TRBJ2-2; D gene uncertain. Germline CDR1 reads LNHNV; CDR2 reads YYDKDF (reference sequence). The ends were cut back, 4 bases at V and 6 bases at J, with 15 bases in the middle. The CDR3 spans 15 residues. The CDR3 nucleotides read TGTGCCACCAGCACCACTTCGGTGGTTCCCGGGGAGCTGTTTTTT. Translating it yields CATSTTSVVPGELFF.